This TCR beta chain was captured in a study of tumor-infiltrating lymphocytes in primary liver carcinoma. For the study at large: Maximum tumor diameters ranged from roughly 4 to 10 cm, stage T1-T3 N0M0. Sample yields, roughly 3.5 to 7.13 million productive TCRbeta reads, were similar across the tissue types. Regarding the study as a whole: The study found a significantly higher top-250-clone fraction in tumors than in blood (p = 0.039).

The germline CDR1 and CDR2 sequences are SGHAT and FQNNGV. The CDR3 consists of 14 residues. A word on this clonotype: Its antigen is unidentified. The junction departs from germline at one end; a sequencing error may be responsible.

It was from approximately 22-30 mg of unsorted bulk tissue that RNA and DNA were co-extracted. Starting from approximately 500 ng of total RNA, TCR beta cDNA was produced with a primer in the constant region. Three nested multiplex PCR rounds of slightly modified ARM-PCR generated TCR beta libraries. Primers for the first two PCR rounds were TRBV1-TRBV30 forward primers and a C-beta reverse primer (approximately 9 cycles per round). TCRdb fed the multiplex PCR reads into MiXCR, producing one record per CDR3 protein. The table lists tens of thousands of distinct CDR3 sequences, 75% of them singletons.

The sequenced material came from tumor-adjacent normal liver tissue. The origin of this receptor is a woman in her thirties with primary liver carcinoma and hepatitis B virus infection. The V call is TRBV11-2, the J call TRBJ2-7; TRBD1 is a possible D gene (5 bases). CDR3 nucleotides: TGTGCCAGCAGCCTTATCCAGGGCTACTACGAGCAATACTTC. Translating gives CASSLIQGYYEQYF.